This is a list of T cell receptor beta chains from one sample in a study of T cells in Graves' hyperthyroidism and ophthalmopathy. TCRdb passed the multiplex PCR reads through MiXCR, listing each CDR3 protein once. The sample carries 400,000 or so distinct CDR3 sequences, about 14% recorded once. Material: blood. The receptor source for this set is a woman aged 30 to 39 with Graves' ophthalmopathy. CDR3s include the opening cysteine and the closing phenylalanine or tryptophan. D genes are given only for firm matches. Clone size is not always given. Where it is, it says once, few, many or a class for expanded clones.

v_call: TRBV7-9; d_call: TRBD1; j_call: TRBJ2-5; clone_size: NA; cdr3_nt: TGTGCCAGCAGCTCGCCGCATATGGGACAGGGAAAGGAGACCCAGTACTTC; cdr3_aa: CASSSPHMGQGKETQYF
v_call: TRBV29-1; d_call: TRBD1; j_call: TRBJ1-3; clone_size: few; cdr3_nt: TGCAGCGTTGAAACAGGGGAACGTGGAAACACCATATATTTT; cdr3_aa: CSVETGERGNTIYF
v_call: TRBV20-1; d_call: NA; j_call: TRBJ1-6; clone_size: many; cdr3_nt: TGCAGTGCTAATTTGGACGAGGGTAATTCACCCCTCCACTTT; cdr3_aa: CSANLDEGNSPLHF
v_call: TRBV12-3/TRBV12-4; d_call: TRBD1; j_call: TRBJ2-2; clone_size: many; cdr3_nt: TGTGCCAGCAGCTCAAACCGGGGACAGAAAAGTAGCACCGGGGAGCTGTTTTTT; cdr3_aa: CASSSNRGQKSSTGELFF
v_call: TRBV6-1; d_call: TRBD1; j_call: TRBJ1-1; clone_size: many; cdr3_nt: TGTGCCAGTACGGGACAGGGGAGGTCGGCTTTCTTT; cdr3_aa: CASTGQGRSAFF
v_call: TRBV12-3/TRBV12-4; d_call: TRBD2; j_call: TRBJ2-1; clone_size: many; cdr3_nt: TGTGCCAGCAGTGAACTGGGGGGGAATGAGCAGTTCTTC; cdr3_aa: CASSELGGNEQFF
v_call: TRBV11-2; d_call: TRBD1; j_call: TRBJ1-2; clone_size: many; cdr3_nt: TGTGCCAGCAGCTTTTCAGGGGGTGACAACTATGGCTACACCTTC; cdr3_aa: CASSFSGGDNYGYTF
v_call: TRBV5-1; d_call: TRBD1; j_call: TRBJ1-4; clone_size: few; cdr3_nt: TGCGCCAGCAGCTCCTGGACAGGGGATGAAAAACTGTTTTTT; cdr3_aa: CASSSWTGDEKLFF
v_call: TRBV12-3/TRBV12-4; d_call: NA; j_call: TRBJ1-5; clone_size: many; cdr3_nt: TGTGCCAGCAGTGCCCGCGGGGGGTTAGGCCAGCCCCAGCATTTT; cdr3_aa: CASSARGGLGQPQHF
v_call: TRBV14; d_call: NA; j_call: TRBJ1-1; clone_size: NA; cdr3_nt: TGTGCCAGCAGCCAAGATCAAGTGAACACTGAAGCTTTCTTT; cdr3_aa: CASSQDQVNTEAFF
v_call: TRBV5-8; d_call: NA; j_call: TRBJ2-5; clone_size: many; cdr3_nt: TGTGCCAGCAGCTTGGTGGGGCAGGGCCAAGAGACCCAGTACTTC; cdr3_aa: CASSLVGQGQETQYF
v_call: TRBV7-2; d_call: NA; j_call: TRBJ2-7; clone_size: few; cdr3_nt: TGTGCCAGCAGCTTCGGGACGGGCGAGCAGTACTTC; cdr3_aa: CASSFGTGEQYF
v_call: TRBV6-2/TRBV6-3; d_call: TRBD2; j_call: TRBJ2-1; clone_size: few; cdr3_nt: TGTGCCAGCAGTGCGACTAGCGTAAGTTACAATGAGCAGTTCTTC; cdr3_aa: CASSATSVSYNEQFF
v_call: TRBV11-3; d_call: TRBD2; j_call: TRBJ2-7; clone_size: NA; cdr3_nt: TGTGCCAGCAGCATCACTAGCGGGAATTACGAGCAGTACTTC; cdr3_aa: CASSITSGNYEQYF
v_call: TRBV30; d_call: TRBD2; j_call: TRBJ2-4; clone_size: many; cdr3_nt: TGTGCCTGGAATGAGCGGGGGGACATTCAGTACTTC; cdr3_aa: CAWNERGDIQYF
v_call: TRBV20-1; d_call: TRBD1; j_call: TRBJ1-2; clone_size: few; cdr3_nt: TGCAGTGCTAGAGATCATGTCAGGGGGCTAAGTGGCTACACCTTC; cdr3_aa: CSARDHVRGLSGYTF
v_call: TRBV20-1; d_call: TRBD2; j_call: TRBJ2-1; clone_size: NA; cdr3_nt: TGCAGTGCTAGTGTTGGGACTAGCGGGGGAAACTACAATGAGCAGTTCTTC; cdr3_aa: CSASVGTSGGNYNEQFF
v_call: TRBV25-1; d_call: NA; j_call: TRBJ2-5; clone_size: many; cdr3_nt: TGTGCCAGCAGTGAGGGAAAGGTCCCAGAGACCCAGTACTTC; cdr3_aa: CASSEGKVPETQYF
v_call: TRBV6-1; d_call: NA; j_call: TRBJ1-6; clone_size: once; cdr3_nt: TGTGCCAGCACAGGGGTGTTTTCACCCCTCCACTTT; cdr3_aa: CASTGVFSPLHF
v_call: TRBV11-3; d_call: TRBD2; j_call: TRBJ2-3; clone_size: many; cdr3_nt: TGTGCCAGCAGCTCGGGGGGGGTCACAGATACGCAGTATTTT; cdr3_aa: CASSSGGVTDTQYF
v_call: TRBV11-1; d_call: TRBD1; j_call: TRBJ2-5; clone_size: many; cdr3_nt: TGTGCCAGCAGCTCCCCCGGGACAGGGGATGCCGAGACCCAGTACTTC; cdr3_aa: CASSSPGTGDAETQYF
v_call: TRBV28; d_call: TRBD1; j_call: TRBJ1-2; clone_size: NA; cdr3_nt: TGTGCCAGCGGAATTCCGGGACAGAGTGGCTACACCTTC; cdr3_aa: CASGIPGQSGYTF
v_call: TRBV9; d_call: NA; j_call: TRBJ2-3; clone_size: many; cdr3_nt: TGTGCCAGCAGCGACCGTCGCGACAGGGATACGCAGTATTTT; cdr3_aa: CASSDRRDRDTQYF
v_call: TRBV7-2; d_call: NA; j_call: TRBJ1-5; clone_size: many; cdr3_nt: TGTGCCAGCAGCTTAATCGGGACGGGAAATCAGCCCCAGCATTTT; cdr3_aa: CASSLIGTGNQPQHF
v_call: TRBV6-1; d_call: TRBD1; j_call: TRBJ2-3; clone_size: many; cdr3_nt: TGTGCCAGCAAGGACAGGGTAGCAGATACGCAGTATTTT; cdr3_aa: CASKDRVADTQYF
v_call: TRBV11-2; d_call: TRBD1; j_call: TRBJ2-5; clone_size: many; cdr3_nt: TGTGCCAGCAGCTTAGATGGCACAGGGGAGGAGACCCAGTACTTC; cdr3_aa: CASSLDGTGEETQYF
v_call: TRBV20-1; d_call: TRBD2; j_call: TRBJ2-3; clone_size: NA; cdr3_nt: TGCAGTGCTGGCCTTGAGGTAGCGGGGAGGGCAGATACGCAGTATTTT; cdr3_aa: CSAGLEVAGRADTQYF
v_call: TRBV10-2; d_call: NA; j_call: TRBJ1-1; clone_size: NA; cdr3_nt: TGTGCCAGCACCCAAACAGGGCAGAACACTGAAGCTTTCTTT; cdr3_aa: CASTQTGQNTEAFF
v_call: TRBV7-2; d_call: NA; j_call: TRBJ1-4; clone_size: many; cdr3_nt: TGTGCCAGCAGCCGCCGTCCTAATGAAAAACTGTTTTTT; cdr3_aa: CASSRRPNEKLFF
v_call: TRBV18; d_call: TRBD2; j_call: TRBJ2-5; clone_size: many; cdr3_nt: TGTGCCAGCTCACCACCGGGAGCGGGGGGGGTCCAAGAGACCCAGTACTTC; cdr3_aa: CASSPPGAGGVQETQYF
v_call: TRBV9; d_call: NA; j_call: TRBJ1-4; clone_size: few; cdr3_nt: TGTGCCAGCAGCCCCCTCAGGGTCGCGGGATGGGGTGAAAAACTGTTTTTT; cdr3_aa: CASSPLRVAGWGEKLFF
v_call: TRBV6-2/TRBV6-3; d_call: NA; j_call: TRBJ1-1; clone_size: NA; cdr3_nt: TGTGCCAGCAGTCGGGGGGGGACTAACACTGAAGCTTTCTTT; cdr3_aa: CASSRGGTNTEAFF
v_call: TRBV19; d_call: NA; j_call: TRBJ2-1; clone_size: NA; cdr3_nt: TGTGCCAGTAGCAACCACAATGAGCAGTTCTTC; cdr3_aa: CASSNHNEQFF
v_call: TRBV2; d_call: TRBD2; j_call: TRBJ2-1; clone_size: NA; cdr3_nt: TGTGCCAGCAGTGGTGAGCGGGGGCCTTACAATGAGCAGTTCTTC; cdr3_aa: CASSGERGPYNEQFF
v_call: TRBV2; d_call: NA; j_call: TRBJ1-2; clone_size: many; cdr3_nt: TGTGCCAGCAGTCCCACCTTGGGGGGCCCTAACTATGGCTACACCTTC; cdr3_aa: CASSPTLGGPNYGYTF
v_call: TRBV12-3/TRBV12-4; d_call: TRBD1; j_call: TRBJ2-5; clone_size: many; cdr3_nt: TGTGCCAGCAGGGGACAGGAGACCCAGTACTTC; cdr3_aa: CASRGQETQYF
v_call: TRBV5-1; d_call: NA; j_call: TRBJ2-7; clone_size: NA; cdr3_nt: TGCGCCAGCAGCTTGGTAGGGCAGGGAGGCCACGAGCAGTACTTC; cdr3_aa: CASSLVGQGGHEQYF